Listed here are 12 T cell receptor beta chains from one sample, sequenced in a study of post-analysis software for immune sequencing data. Study conclusions and caveats: In patients, TRBV5-6, TRBV5-1 and TRBV20-1 belonged to roughly 5 TRBV segments found more frequently than in controls.

TCR beta cDNA libraries included unique molecular identifiers. A single record per CDR3 protein comes from TCRdb applying MiXCR to the PCR reads. This sample carries 750,000 to 950,000 distinct CDR3 sequences, roughly 50% of them seen once, and the ten largest clones take 4.6%. No cognate antigen is known for these TCRs. Sequencing input: blood. The receptors stem from a girl aged 10 to 17 with multiple sclerosis.

The rearrangement uses TRBV2 and TRBJ2-7, with TRBD2 as a possible D gene (6 bases). This CDR3 is built from 13 residues. V lost 3 bases to trimming and J lost 4 bases, with 10 bases between them. The germline gives CDR1 SNHLY, CDR2 FYNNEI. CDR3 bases: TGTGCCAGCAGTGAGCCCGGGAGATACGAGCAGTACTTC. This gives the protein CASSEPGRYEQYF.

This clonotype was detected only once. The V call is TRBV11-2, the J call TRBJ2-1; D perhaps matches TRBD2 (6 bases). V lost 5 bases, J lost 15 bases, and 17 bases lay in between. The CDR3 spans 12 residues. Germline CDR1 and CDR2: SGHAT and FQNNGV. CDR3 in DNA: TGTGCCAGCAGCCCGCCCTGGGGGGAGTTGTTCTTC. Its protein product is CASSPPWGELFF.

The sample holds a few counts of this clonotype. This chain uses TRBV20-1 with TRBJ2-1; TRBD2 matches 8 bases. V gave up 6 bases and J gave up 9 bases; unmatched junction bases: 7. The CDR3 has 12 amino acids. CDR1 DFQATT and CDR2 SNEGSKA come from the germline V gene (reference sequence). CDR3 DNA sequence: TGCAGTGCGTCGAGCGGGGGCGGTGAGCAGTTCTTC. Its protein product is CSASSGGGEQFF.

This clonotype came up once. The rearrangement joins TRBV27 to TRBJ2-1; D call uncertain. V was shortened by 0 bases and J by 3 bases, with 12 bases between the two germline ends. The CDR3 runs 16 residues. From germline, CDR1 is MNHEY and CDR2 SMNVEV (reference sequence). The CDR3 bases are TGTGCCAGCAGTTTATCGGGCGCAGGCATCTACAATGAGCAGTTCTTC. Its protein is CASSLSGAGIYNEQFF.

This clonotype was picked up one time. The chain employs TRBV12-3 or TRBV12-4 and TRBJ2-1, with D tentatively TRBD1 (6 bases). TRBJ2-7 matches the DNA end more closely, so the J call is doubtful. The CDR3 totals 14 residues. CDR3 amino acids: CASSPMAGAYEQYF. CDR3 sequence (DNA): TGTGCCAGCAGTCCCATGGCAGGGGCCTACGAGCAGTACTTC.

Concerning this clonotype: At one boundary the junction diverges from the germline segment, which might be a read error. The J gene is TRBJ2-5, the V gene TRBV5-6; D remains unclear. Germline assignment: CDR1 SGHDT and CDR2 YYEEEE. This CDR3 is 11 amino acids long. CDR3 amino acids: CASNLAETQYF. DNA for the CDR3: TGTGCCAGCAACTTGGCAGAGACCCAGTACTTC.

The chain joins TRBV11-1 to TRBJ2-1; possible D gene TRBD2, 5 bases. The CDR3 extends over 15 amino acids. V gave up 5 bases and J gave up 6 bases, with 17 bases separating them. CDR1 is SGHAT, CDR2 FQDESV, per germline (reference sequence). The CDR3 loop reads CASSAPGMATNEQFF. As DNA, the CDR3 is TGTGCCAGCAGCGCCCCGGGAATGGCGACCAATGAGCAGTTCTTC.

This clonotype turned up a few times. The V and J genes are TRBV20-1 and TRBJ2-3; 13 bases are shared with TRBD2. The ends lost 1 base at V and 3 bases at J; junction bases unmatched: 7. Germline V gives CDR1 DFQATT, CDR2 SNEGSKA (reference sequence). The CDR3 has 17 residues. The DNA of the CDR3 is TGCAGTGCTAGAGGAGGACTAGCGGGGGCCTTTACAGATACGCAGTATTTT. Amino acid sequence: CSARGGLAGAFTDTQYF.

This clonotype appeared a few times. The chain employs TRBV2 and TRBJ1-2; 9 bases are shared with TRBD1. The V gene's germline CDR1 is SNHLY and CDR2 FYNNEI. J was trimmed by 7 bases and V by 5 bases; bases with no gene match: 8. The CDR3 is 14 amino acids. The DNA of the CDR3 is TGTGCCAGCAGTATTAGGACAGGGGAGAGTGGCTACACCTTC. Translating it yields CASSIRTGESGYTF.

In its sample, this clonotype was seen many times. J is TRBJ2-3 and V is TRBV15; D gene ambiguous. This CDR3 comprises 14 residues. Between the trimmed V and J ends, which lost 0 bases and 4 bases, there was a span of 8 bases. CDR1 is LNHNV, CDR2 YYDKDF, per germline (reference sequence). The CDR3 nucleotides read TGTGCCACCAGCAGAGATCGGGCAGCAGATACGCAGTATTTT. This encodes CATSRDRAADTQYF.

The CDR3 DNA is TGTGCCAGCAGGCGACTAGCGGGGCAAGAGACCCAGTACTTC. Protein product: CASRRLAGQETQYF. The chain employs TRBV27 and TRBJ2-5, with 11 bases identical to TRBD2. There are 14 residues in the CDR3. Trimming removed 6 bases from V and 2 bases from J; junction bases left unmatched: 2. Germline assignment: CDR1 MNHEY and CDR2 SMNVEV (reference sequence).

The V call is TRBV10-3, the J call TRBJ2-5; the D is unclear. V gave up 4 bases and J gave up 0 bases, with 9 bases separating them. The germline V gene has CDR1 ENHRY and CDR2 SYGVKD. The length of the CDR3 is 14 residues. DNA for the CDR3: TGTGCCATCAGTGGGACCCAAAACCAAGAGACCCAGTACTTC. Translated, it gives CAISGTQNQETQYF.